This TCR beta chain is drawn from a study of cytomegalovirus exposure and HLA in healthy donors. The study's findings and limits: What was likely a sequencing artifact was a cluster of highly shared sequence variants. Most subjects' HLA-A and HLA-B alleles were reportedly predicted from TCR beta sequences. Later analysis suggested most CMV-associated TCR beta chains were HLA-restricted.

On this clone itself: Its antigen is as yet unknown.

PCR involved 60 Vbeta and 13 Jbeta primers. Authors' processing steps: Among the unique TCR beta chains that a later analysis counted, around 82 million in all, 10 million to 13 million were shared. The repertoire was sequenced with immunoSEQ multiplex PCR; TCRdb's copy has only in-frame clones and lacks some. V, J and clone size were drawn from that table, and D and trimming were deduced from the DNA. This sample has 150,000 to 200,000 clones, with around 90% found just once. Trimming left V 3 bases short and J 0 bases short, with 7 bases between. The CDR3 is 14 residues long. Germline values: CDR1 SGHAT, CDR2 FQNNGV.

This chain connects TRBV11-2 to TRBJ2-3; unclear D gene. The clonotype comes from a woman between 18 and 29 years old in good health and CMV-seronegative. The specimen sequenced was PBMCs. The CDR3: CASSLRASTDTQYF. CDR3 DNA sequence: TGTGCCAGCAGCTTGAGAGCTAGCACAGATACGCAGTATTTT.